The clone carrying this T cell receptor (beta chain) was found once. This entry belongs to a study of T cell changes during pregnancy in multiple sclerosis. V shed 4 bases and J shed 8 bases, with 16 bases lying between them. Per the germline V gene, CDR1 is SGHDN and CDR2 is FVKESK. The CDR3 spans 14 residues. The method was immunoSEQ multiplex PCR; TCRdb's version includes in-frame clones alone and lacks a portion of them. The sample holds about 50,000 clones, approximately 94% seen once. This clonotype originated in a female donor with multiple sclerosis, enrolled in a pregnancy study. The genes are TRBV14 and TRBJ2-3; unclear D gene. This specimen was CD4+ T cells from peripheral blood mononuclear cells, taken in the third trimester of pregnancy. Written as DNA, the CDR3 is TGTGCCAGCAGCCCGCCAGGAATTGCTGGTACGCAGTATTTT. Translating gives CASSPPGIAGTQYF.